The next 30 T cell receptor beta chains were all read from a single sample in a study of shared clonotypes between healthy human individuals. Generated by immunoSEQ multiplex PCR, the TCRdb table keeps only in-frame clones and is missing some. The sample carries about 1.5 million clones, 95% to 99% recorded once. The sequenced sample consisted of naive CD4+ T cells sorted from blood. The subset is: CD45RA+ positively selected. All receptors come from a man aged 25 to 45 in good health.

The rearrangement uses TRBV28 and TRBJ1-3; the D gene is possibly TRBD1 (5 bases). The length of the CDR3 is 13 residues. Germline CDR1 is MDHEN and CDR2 is SYDVKM. V shed 3 bases and J shed 7 bases, with 10 bases lying between them. CDR3 sequence (DNA): TGTGCCAGCAGTTTTACAGGTCGGAACACCATATATTTT. Translated: CASSFTGRNTIYF.

The V call is TRBV5-1, the J call TRBJ2-5, with TRBD2 matching over 8 bases. The CDR3 runs to 14 residues. CDR1 and CDR2 (germline): SGHRS, YFSETQ. V shed 5 bases and J 5 bases; nucleotides not matched to a gene: 8. The CDR3 sequence: CASSEREFMETQYF. CDR3 sequence (DNA): TGCGCCAGCAGTGAGCGGGAGTTCATGGAGACCCAGTACTTC.

Notes on this clone: Other nucleotide sequences from this sample produce the same CDR3. The chain employs TRBV7-9 and TRBJ2-7; D not resolved. Germline V gene sequence: CDR1 SEHNR, CDR2 FQNEAQ (reference sequence). There are 13 residues in the CDR3. V lost 3 bases to trimming and J lost 2 bases, with 8 bases between them. CDR3 bases: TGTGCCAGCAGCTTCGCTAGAACCTACGAGCAGTACTTC. This codes for CASSFARTYEQYF.

V is TRBV9 and J is TRBJ2-3; tentative D call: TRBD1 (5 bases). The CDR3 is made up of 19 amino acids. Germline values: CDR1 SGDLS, CDR2 YYNGEE. V lost 4 bases to trimming and J lost 2 bases, with 26 bases between them. The CDR3 loop is CASSPSTLLTELFTDTQYF. The CDR3 DNA follows: TGTGCCAGCAGCCCGAGTACGCTCTTGACAGAGCTCTTCACAGATACGCAGTATTTT.

The chain uses TRBV20-1 and TRBJ2-7, with D unclear. The CDR3 sequence is 11 residues long. Germline CDR1 DFQATT, CDR2 SNEGSKA (reference sequence). V was pared by 0 bases and J by 7 bases, with 7 bases between. CDR3 sequence reads: CSARDFEEQYF. In nucleotides, the CDR3 is TGCAGTGCTAGAGATTTTGAGGAGCAGTACTTC.

The V call is TRBV28, the J call TRBJ1-5; possible D gene TRBD1, 5 bases. V dropped 3 bases and J dropped 3 bases, with 15 bases sitting between them. Germline values: CDR1 MDHEN, CDR2 SYDVKM. CDR3 length: 16 amino acids. As DNA, the CDR3 is TGTGCCAGCAGTTTTGGTGGGGGATTAAACAATCAGCCCCAGCATTTT. Protein product: CASSFGGGLNNQPQHF.

This chain connects TRBV5-1 to TRBJ2-7; perhaps TRBD2 as D (6 bases). The CDR3 has 14 residues. Trimming removed 4 bases from V and 5 bases from J, with 16 bases in between. CDR1 is SGHRS and CDR2 is YFSETQ in the germline V gene. The CDR3 sequence: CASSLIRELDEQYF. The CDR3, as DNA: TGCGCCAGCAGCCTAATACGGGAGCTCGACGAGCAGTACTTC.

The CDR3, as DNA: TGTGCCAGCAGCCTCCAACCGGGACAGGGGAATCAGCCCCAGCATTTT. Its protein product is CASSLQPGQGNQPQHF. The rearrangement joins TRBV7-8 to TRBJ1-5; TRBD1 aligns across 10 bases. Germline trimming cut 5 bases from V and 4 bases from J; bases unmatched to any gene: 8. This CDR3 comprises 16 residues. Germline CDR1 is SGHVS and CDR2 is FQNEAQ. The full variable domain, rest sourced from reference TRBV7-8 and TRBJ1-5, is GAGVSQSPRYKVAKRGQDVALRCDPISGHVSLFWYQQALGQGPEFLTYFQNEAQLDKSGLPSDRFFAERPEGSVSTLKIQRTQQEDSAVYLCASSLQPGQGNQPQHFGDGTRLSIL.

The rearrangement uses TRBV4-3 and TRBJ1-2; D not resolved. The V and J ends lost 1 base and 4 bases respectively, with 10 bases between them. The CDR3 is 14 residues long. In germline, CDR1 is LGHNA, CDR2 YSLEER. CDR3 sequence reads: CASSQVPETYGYTF. In nucleotides, the CDR3 is TGCGCCAGCAGCCAAGTCCCCGAAACCTATGGCTACACCTTC.

The chain employs TRBV7-8 and TRBJ2-1; 13 bases fit TRBD2. V shed 5 bases, J shed 8 bases, and the junction held 9 bases outside the gene matches. Per the germline V gene, CDR1 is SGHVS and CDR2 is FQNEAQ. The CDR3 is made up of 16 amino acids. The CDR3 protein is CASSAWTSGSEYEQFF. CDR3 in DNA: TGTGCCAGCAGCGCTTGGACTAGCGGGAGTGAGTATGAGCAGTTCTTC.

A note on this clone: This specimen includes other DNA sequences encoding the same CDR3. V gene TRBV19 combines with J gene TRBJ2-2; no clear D gene. Trimming removed 0 bases at V and 5 bases at J, with 1 base between. The CDR3 length is 12 residues. Germline V gene lookup returns CDR1 LNHDA and CDR2 SQIVND (reference sequence). The CDR3 protein is CASSIETGELFF. The CDR3 bases are TGTGCCAGTAGTATAGAGACCGGGGAGCTGTTTTTT.

DNA of the CDR3: TGTGCCAGCAGCTTTATAGCGGGAGGGACCACTTTGGGGCAGTTCTTC. It translates to CASSFIAGGTTLGQFF. The chain has TRBV5-6 and TRBJ2-1; 11 bases are a match to TRBD2. The CDR3 is made up of 16 amino acids. The J segment lost 12 bases and the V segment lost 2 bases, leaving 13 bases of the junction unmatched. Germline V gives CDR1 SGHDT, CDR2 YYEEEE.

As to this clone: The sample carries other DNA sequences with the same CDR3. This chain links TRBV4-3 with TRBJ2-3; no firm D call. Looked up from germline, CDR1 is LGHNA and CDR2 is YSLEER. V shed 0 bases and J shed 3 bases, with 7 bases lying between them. The CDR3 consists of 14 residues. In DNA form, the CDR3 reads TGCGCCAGCAGCCAAGATAAGGGAACAGATACGCAGTATTTT. Its protein product is CASSQDKGTDTQYF.

This chain uses TRBV27 with TRBJ1-1; D gene ambiguous. CDR3 length equals 14 residues. V lost 3 bases, J lost 1 base, and 9 bases lay in between. Germline CDR1 is MNHEY and CDR2 is SMNVEV (reference sequence). The CDR3 nucleotides are TGTGCCAGCAGTTTTCTAGGTAGGAACACTGAAGCTTTCTTT. It yields the protein CASSFLGRNTEAFF.

V usage is TRBV7-9 and J usage is TRBJ2-1, with D hard to call. CDR1 is SEHNR and CDR2 is FQNEAQ in the germline V gene (reference sequence). The CDR3 is 8 residues long. Deletions cut 5 bases from V and 13 bases from J, with 3 bases between. CDR3 loop: CASSAQFF. DNA of the CDR3: TGTGCCAGCAGCGCTCAGTTCTTC.

The rearrangement uses TRBV10-1 and TRBJ2-2, with TRBD2 identical over 9 bases. The ends lost 6 bases at V and 7 bases at J; junction bases unmatched: 3. Germline V lookup: CDR1 WNHNN, CDR2 SYGVQD (reference sequence). CDR3 length equals 13 residues. CDR3 nucleotide sequence: TGCGCCAGCAGAGCGGGAGGTAGCGGGGAGCTGTTTTTT. It is translated as CASRAGGSGELFF.

This chain joins TRBV9 and TRBJ2-5; 7 nucleotides match TRBD1. Trimming cost V 2 bases and J 2 bases; bases outside gene matches: 6. Germline V lookup: CDR1 SGDLS, CDR2 YYNGEE. The CDR3 runs to 15 residues. The CDR3 loop reads CASSVLGQLQETQYF. The DNA of the CDR3 is TGTGCCAGCAGCGTGCTGGGACAGCTACAAGAGACCCAGTACTTC.

This chain links TRBV5-1 with TRBJ2-7; 11 nucleotides line up with TRBD1. V lost 3 bases, J lost 0 bases, and 5 bases stayed unmatched. CDR3 length equals 16 residues. CDR1 is SGHRS and CDR2 is YFSETQ in the germline V gene. This CDR3 reads CASSWTGGDSSYEQYF. The CDR3 region has the DNA TGCGCCAGCAGCTGGACAGGGGGCGATTCCTCCTACGAGCAGTACTTC.

This sequence joins TRBV11-3 and TRBJ2-1; TRBD2 matches at 11 bases. V shed 5 bases and J 8 bases; nucleotides not matched to a gene: 8. Germline assignment: CDR1 SGHNT and CDR2 YENEEA. The CDR3 covers 15 residues. CDR3 DNA: TGTGCCAGCAGCCTAACTAGCGGGAGTCTACATGAGCAGTTCTTC. It yields the protein CASSLTSGSLHEQFF. The full variable domain, with the rest looked up from reference TRBV11-3 and TRBJ2-1, is EAGVVQSPRYKIIEKKQPVAFWCNPISGHNTLYWYLQNLGQGPELLIRYENEEAVDDSQLPKDRFSAERLKGVDSTLKIQPAELGDSAVYLCASSLTSGSLHEQFFGPGTRLTVL.

The rearrangement links TRBV7-8 to TRBJ1-5; D is uncertain. CDR1 is SGHVS, CDR2 FQNEAQ, per germline. The CDR3 length is 13 residues. Trimming cost V 2 bases and J 6 bases, with 8 bases left between them. The CDR3, as DNA: TGTGCCAGCAGCTTAAGGATTCGTCAGCCCCAGCATTTT. Translated, it gives CASSLRIRQPQHF.

CDR3: CASSSRSDGPGQPQHF. CDR3 DNA sequence: TGTGCCAGCAGTTCCCGATCGGACGGGCCGGGGCAGCCCCAGCATTTT. The chain has TRBV6-5 and TRBJ1-5; D is uncertain. CDR1 MNHEY and CDR2 SVGAGI come from the germline V gene. Trimming took off 4 bases at V and 7 bases at J, with 20 bases between the two ends. The CDR3 sequence is 16 residues long.

In nucleotides, the CDR3 is TGTGCCAGTAGTATAGATCCGAATCAGCCCCAGCATTTT. This sequence encodes CASSIDPNQPQHF. The V and J genes are TRBV19 and TRBJ1-5; no clear D. The CDR3 is made up of 13 amino acids. Trimming removed 0 bases from V and 4 bases from J, with 4 bases in between. Germline V CDR1 and CDR2: LNHDA, SQIVND (reference sequence).

This clone appeared once. Within the sample, other DNA sequences also encode this same CDR3. The chain couples TRBV18 to TRBJ2-5, with a possible D match to TRBD2 (5 bases). The V end lost 3 bases, the J end lost 4 bases, and 9 bases lay between the germline ends. The V gene's germline CDR1 is KGHSH and CDR2 LQKENI. The CDR3 covers 13 residues. The CDR3 sequence: CASSPLGGETQYF. In DNA, the CDR3 is TGTGCCAGCTCACCTTTAGGAGGAGAGACCCAGTACTTC.

This clone was counted a single time. The chain has TRBV5-6 and TRBJ2-5; tentatively, D is TRBD1 (6 bases). The V gene's germline CDR1 is SGHDT and CDR2 YYEEEE. This CDR3 has 15 amino acids. Trimming shortened V by 4 bases and J by 2 bases, and 15 bases separated the two germline ends. CDR3 nucleotides: TGTGCCAGCAGCGGACGGGACATCATACAAGAGACCCAGTACTTC. It is translated as CASSGRDIIQETQYF.

The chain is built from TRBV5-4 and TRBJ1-2; no clear D gene. V was cut by 2 bases and J by 6 bases, with 11 bases left in between. Per the germline V gene, CDR1 is SGHNT and CDR2 is YYREEE (reference sequence). This CDR3 has 13 amino acids. The CDR3 DNA reads as TGTGCCAGCAGCTTCGCAGAACCCCATGGCTACACCTTC. Amino acid sequence: CASSFAEPHGYTF.

V is TRBV5-1 and J is TRBJ1-1; D ambiguous. Trimming removed 6 bases at V and 3 bases at J, with 15 bases between. The CDR3 has 14 amino acids. Per germline, CDR1 SGHRS and CDR2 YFSETQ. The CDR3 nucleotides read TGCGCCAGCATGTTCGGTTTAGGTGACACTGAAGCTTTCTTT. As protein: CASMFGLGDTEAFF.

V is TRBV29-1 and J is TRBJ2-4; D ambiguous. V lost 4 bases and J 6 bases, leaving 16 bases between the germline ends. The CDR3 runs 14 residues. CDR1 is SQVTM, CDR2 ANQGSEA, per germline. This chain's CDR3 is CSVVRLPDPNIQYF. CDR3 DNA: TGCAGCGTTGTCCGTCTCCCCGATCCAAACATTCAGTACTTC.

The chain links TRBV29-1 to TRBJ2-3; D is tentatively TRBD1 or TRBD2 (5 bases each). Trimming took 8 bases from V and 1 from J, leaving 16 bases between them. CDR3 length: 14 amino acids. Germline loops: CDR1 SQVTM, CDR2 ANQGSEA. This chain's CDR3 is CSCFNRRGTDTQYF. DNA for the CDR3: TGCAGCTGTTTTAACAGGCGGGGCACAGATACGCAGTATTTT.

This chain links TRBV10-3 with TRBJ2-1, with D possibly TRBD1 on 6 matching bases. V gave up 7 bases and J gave up 2 bases, with 9 bases separating them. This CDR3 has 13 residues. CDR1 is ENHRY and CDR2 is SYGVKD in the germline V gene. CDR3 sequence reads: CAINRDTYNEQFF. CDR3 coding DNA: TGTGCCATCAACAGGGATACCTACAATGAGCAGTTCTTC.

The rearrangement joins TRBV7-9 to TRBJ1-1; D is undetermined. The CDR3 runs to 13 residues. From germline, CDR1 is SEHNR and CDR2 FQNEAQ (reference sequence). Trimming took 8 bases from V and 0 from J, leaving 10 bases between them. The CDR3 nucleotides read TGTGCCAGCGCGGGTATTCTGAACACTGAAGCTTTCTTT. Its protein is CASAGILNTEAFF.